Presented here are 17 T cell receptor beta chains from one specimen sequenced in a study of metastatic and nonmetastatic thyroid tumors. MiXCR was used by TCRdb to re-call the PCR reads. The sample includes about 82,000 clones, under 15% seen only once; the top ten take around 8.8%. All patients were treatment-naive before thyroid surgery. The specimen was tumor tissue. These receptors all stem from a female donor with papillary thyroid cancer or a benign thyroid nodule (not recorded which). Some clones in this sample may be carry-over from other donors' samples.

J is TRBJ1-3 and V is TRBV5-1; D gene uncertain. The CDR3 totals 13 residues. Germline CDR1 SGHRS, CDR2 YFSETQ. The V and J ends lost 2 bases and 8 bases respectively, with 11 bases between them. The CDR3 DNA reads TGCGCCAGCAGCTTCCGGACGGGAGACACCATATATTTT. Amino acids: CASSFRTGDTIYF.

In its sample, this clone was seen many times. This chain connects TRBV11-3 to TRBJ1-1; tentatively, D is TRBD1 (5 bases). V was trimmed by 4 bases and J by 1 base, leaving 25 bases between them. Germline values: CDR1 SGHNT, CDR2 YENEEA. CDR3 length equals 19 residues. CDR3 bases: TGTGCCAGCAGCTCTCATACCTTATTCCCGAAAACAGGGAACACTGAAGCTTTCTTT. This sequence encodes CASSSHTLFPKTGNTEAFF.

This clone was counted a few times. In this CDR3 the conserved last residue, phenylalanine or tryptophan, is missing, so a read error is likely. The rearrangement joins TRBV29-1 to TRBJ1-2, with D hard to call. CDR1 is SQVTM and CDR2 is ANQGSEA in the germline V gene. The CDR3 is made up of 14 amino acids. Trimming pared 0 bases from V and 6 bases from J, leaving 14 bases between. Written as DNA, the CDR3 is TGCAGCGTTGAAGATGCCGGGGTCAAGCATGGCTACACCCTC. Its protein is CSVEDAGVKHGYTL.

The chain recombines TRBV20-1 with TRBJ2-7, with 7 bases lining up with TRBD2. The CDR3 spans 16 residues. Germline CDR1 DFQATT, CDR2 SNEGSKA (reference sequence). V gave up 4 bases and J gave up 2 bases; unmatched junction bases: 14. The CDR3: CSAMGLAVGRAYEQYF. CDR3 nucleotide sequence: TGCAGTGCTATGGGGCTAGCGGTAGGTAGGGCCTACGAGCAGTACTTC.

This clone was observed many times. The chain uses TRBV11-1 and TRBJ2-6; TRBD1 matches at 7 bases. Germline CDR1 SGHAT, CDR2 FQDESV (reference sequence). J lost 0 bases, V lost 2 bases, and 4 bases had no gene match. The CDR3 is 17 amino acids. The CDR3 spells CASSLKTGTSGANVLTF. In nucleotides, the CDR3 is TGTGCCAGCAGCTTAAAGACAGGGACCTCTGGGGCCAACGTCCTGACTTTC.

In its sample, this clone was seen many times. This specimen includes other DNA sequences encoding the same CDR3. The DNA of the CDR3 is TGTGCCAGTAAAGGAGGGGGTCCCTATGGCTACACCTTC. Protein product: CASKGGGPYGYTF. This chain uses TRBV19 with TRBJ1-2; D is possibly TRBD1 (6 bases). CDR1 and CDR2 (germline): LNHDA, SQIVND (reference sequence). This CDR3 contains 13 residues. V was shortened by 7 bases and J by 4 bases, with 13 bases between the two germline ends.

There are many counts of this clone. The chain has TRBV18 and TRBJ1-2; tentative D call: TRBD1 (6 bases). The V and J ends lost 1 base and 4 bases respectively, with 16 bases between them. Germline CDR1 is KGHSH and CDR2 is LQKENI. CDR3 size: 16 residues. CDR3 nucleotide sequence: TGTGCCAGCTCACCACTCCAGTCAGGGGAGAGCTATGGCTACACCTTC. Translated: CASSPLQSGESYGYTF.

This clone has at least ten counts. The rearrangement joins TRBV5-1 to TRBJ2-2; 7 positions match TRBD2. This CDR3 is 15 amino acids long. The V gene end was trimmed by 7 bases and the J gene end by 0 bases; junction bases not matched to a gene: 6. CDR1 and CDR2 from the germline V gene are SGHRS and YFSETQ. The chain's CDR3 is CASRRGVTNTGELFF. DNA for the CDR3: TGCGCCAGCCGCCGGGGGGTCACGAACACCGGGGAGCTGTTTTTT.

V is TRBV27 and J is TRBJ2-1; 8 bases agree with TRBD2. V lost 4 bases to trimming and J lost 3 bases; unmatched junction nucleotides: 5. CDR1 MNHEY and CDR2 SMNVEV come from the germline V gene (reference sequence). The CDR3 runs to 15 residues. CDR3 amino acids: CASSSSSGYYNEQFF. The CDR3 DNA reads TGTGCCAGCAGTTCCTCTAGCGGGTACTACAATGAGCAGTTCTTC.

This clone has more than one count but fewer than ten. Just one base apart from a much larger clone, this may be a read error. The genes are TRBV2 and TRBJ2-1, with a possible D match to TRBD2 (5 bases). From germline, CDR1 is SNHLY and CDR2 FYNNEI. V gave up 2 bases and J gave up 14 bases, with 13 bases separating them. This CDR3 region has 12 residues. The CDR3 loop is CASSEFGLLKFF. The DNA of the CDR3 is TGTGCCAGCAGTGAATTTGGACTCCTAAAGTTCTTC. Filled out from reference TRBV2 and TRBJ2-1, the complete variable domain reads EPEVTQTPSHQVTQMGQEVILRCVPISNHLYFYWYRQILGQKVEFLVSFYNNEISEKSEIFDDQFSVERPDGSNFTLKIRSTKLEDSAMYFCASSEFGLLKFFGPGTRLTVL.

This clone was observed many times. The V call is TRBV19, the J call TRBJ2-7; 8 positions match TRBD2. The CDR3 runs to 13 residues. Per the germline V gene, CDR1 is LNHDA and CDR2 is SQIVND (reference sequence). Trimming removed 5 bases from V and 3 bases from J; junction bases left unmatched: 3. The CDR3 DNA follows: TGTGCCAGTAGTGGGGGGACTAGCTACGAGCAGTACTTC. Protein: CASSGGTSYEQYF. Based on the CDR3 plus reference TRBV19 and TRBJ2-7, the full variable domain is DGGITQSPKYLFRKEGQNVTLSCEQNLNHDAMYWYRQDPGQGLRLIYYSQIVNDFQKGDIAEGYSVSREKKESFPLTVTSAQKNPTAFYLCASSGGTSYEQYFGPGTRLTVT.

This clone was found many times. The chain recombines TRBV10-3 with TRBJ1-6; 7 nucleotides agree with TRBD1. The CDR3 length is 15 residues. In germline, CDR1 is ENHRY, CDR2 SYGVKD. Trimming removed 6 bases from V and 5 bases from J; junction bases left unmatched: 7. Written as DNA, the CDR3 is TGTGCCATCAGGGTAACGGGACAGAATAATTCACCCCTCCACTTT. Translating gives CAIRVTGQNNSPLHF.

The rearrangement uses TRBV5-1 and TRBJ2-2, with D unresolved. With 2 bases removed from V and 8 bases from J, the gap between germline ends came to 10 bases. The germline gives CDR1 SGHRS, CDR2 YFSETQ. This CDR3 region has 13 residues. The CDR3 protein is CASSLTLTGELFF. The CDR3 nucleotides read TGCGCCAGCAGCTTAACATTAACAGGGGAGCTGTTTTTT.

This chain connects TRBV7-3 to TRBJ1-5; D gene uncertain. This CDR3 comprises 14 residues. Germline V gene sequence: CDR1 SGHTA, CDR2 FQGTGA. V lost 2 bases and J 7 bases, leaving 12 bases between the germline ends. The CDR3 DNA sequence: TGTGCCAGCAGCTTAGGCCCCTCAAACCAGCCCCAGCATTTT. It yields the protein CASSLGPSNQPQHF.

This clone was found many times. The chain employs TRBV7-6 and TRBJ2-2; no definite D call. The CDR3 sequence is 12 residues long. The V gene lost 5 bases and the J gene lost 8 bases, with 9 bases spanning the gap. The germline V gene encodes CDR1 SGHVS and CDR2 FNYEAQ. The CDR3 loop reads CASSPDSGELFF. CDR3 DNA: TGTGCCAGCAGCCCCGATTCGGGGGAGCTGTTTTTT. The full variable domain, completed using reference TRBV7-6 and TRBJ2-2, is GAGVSQSPRYKVTKRGQDVALRCDPISGHVSLYWYRQALGQGPEFLTYFNYEAQQDKSGLPNDRFSAERPEGSISTLTIQRTEQRDSAMYRCASSPDSGELFFGEGSRLTVL.

Many counts were recorded for this clone. V usage is TRBV6-1 and J usage is TRBJ2-7; 9 bases agree with TRBD2. With 6 bases clipped from V and 2 bases from J, the junction kept 11 bases outside the gene matches. The CDR3 runs to 16 residues. Per germline, CDR1 MNHNS and CDR2 SASEGT. The CDR3 sequence is CASRSVWTSVAYEQYF. The CDR3 region has the DNA TGTGCCAGCAGGAGTGTGTGGACTAGCGTAGCCTACGAGCAGTACTTC.

In its sample, this clone was seen a few times. The rearrangement joins TRBV6-5 to TRBJ2-1; maybe TRBD2 (6 bases). Between the trimmed V and J ends, which lost 2 bases and 9 bases, there was a span of 8 bases. Germline V gives CDR1 MNHEY, CDR2 SVGAGI. This CDR3 contains 12 residues. The CDR3 sequence is CASSYGAGEQFF. CDR3 bases: TGTGCCAGCAGTTACGGAGCGGGTGAGCAGTTCTTC.